This TCR beta chain came from a study of vaccination effects on CD4 cells after COVID-19. Broader study findings: Clones of infection and vaccine origin contracted markedly late after vaccination.

The assay was immunoSEQ multiplex PCR, and TCRdb's table has in-frame clones only and misses some. The table lists tens of thousands of clones, around two thirds of them singletons. After expansion with viral peptide pools in the ViraFEST assay, antigen-specific CD4+ T cells were sequenced. Subsequent to a culture period of around eleven days, CD4+ T cells were isolated. SARS-CoV-2 infection was confirmed by PCR in the person between March and December 2020. In regard to this clone: Its matching antigen is unknown.

This sample comprised CD4+ T cells from PBMCs cultured with HCoV-NL63 spike peptides, obtained before COVID-19 vaccination. The sequence was collected from a human donor who had a prior SARS-CoV-2 infection.

Here the CDR3 DNA reads TGTGCCAGCGGGGCGGGGGGAAATAGCAATCAGCCCCAGCATTTT. Amino acid sequence: CASGAGGNSNQPQHF. The chain employs TRBV6-5 and TRBJ1-5; D perhaps matches TRBD1 (5 bases). This CDR3 has 15 amino acids. CDR1 and CDR2 from the germline V gene are MNHEY and SVGAGI. Trimming stripped 8 bases from V and 0 bases from J, with 14 bases between.